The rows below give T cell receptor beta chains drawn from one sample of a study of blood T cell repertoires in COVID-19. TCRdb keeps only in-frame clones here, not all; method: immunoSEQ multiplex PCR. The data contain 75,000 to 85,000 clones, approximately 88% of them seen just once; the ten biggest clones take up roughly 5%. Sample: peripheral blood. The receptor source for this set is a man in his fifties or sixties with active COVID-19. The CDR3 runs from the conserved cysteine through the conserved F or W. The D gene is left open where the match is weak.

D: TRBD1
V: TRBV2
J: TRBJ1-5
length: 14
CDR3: CASNGQGENQPQHF
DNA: TGTGCCAGCAACGGACAGGGGGAGAATCAGCCCCAGCATTTT

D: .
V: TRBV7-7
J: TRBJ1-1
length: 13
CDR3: CASSRDRNTEAFF
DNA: TGTGCTAGCAGCCGCGACAGGAACACTGAAGCTTTCTTT

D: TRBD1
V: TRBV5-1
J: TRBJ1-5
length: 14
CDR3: CASSFGTGNQPQHF
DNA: TGCGCCAGCAGCTTTGGGACAGGGAATCAGCCCCAGCATTTT

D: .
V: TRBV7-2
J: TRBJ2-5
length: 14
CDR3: CASSLSRGRETQYF
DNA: TGTGCCAGCAGCTTAAGCAGGGGGAGGGAGACCCAGTACTTC

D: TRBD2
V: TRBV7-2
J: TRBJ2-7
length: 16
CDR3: CASSPSGTSGGWEQYF
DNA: TGTGCCAGCAGCCCTTCCGGGACTAGCGGGGGGTGGGAGCAGTACTTC

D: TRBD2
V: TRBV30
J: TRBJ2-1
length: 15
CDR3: CAWSVSSGAYNEQFF
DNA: TGTGCCTGGAGTGTATCTAGCGGGGCCTACAATGAGCAGTTCTTC

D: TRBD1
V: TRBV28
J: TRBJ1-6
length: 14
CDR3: CASRGQGRDSPLHF
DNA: TGTGCCAGCAGGGGACAGGGGCGGGATTCACCCCTCCACTTT

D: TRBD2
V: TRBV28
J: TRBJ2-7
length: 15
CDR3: CASSSGDAGGREQYF
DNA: TGTGCCAGCAGTTCCGGAGACGCGGGAGGGCGTGAGCAGTACTTC

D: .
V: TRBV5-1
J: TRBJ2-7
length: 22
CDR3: CASSLGNSNRLGRTDPTYEQYF
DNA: TGCGCCAGCAGCTTGGGAAATTCTAACCGTCTCGGGCGGACAGACCCAACCTACGAGCAGTACTTC

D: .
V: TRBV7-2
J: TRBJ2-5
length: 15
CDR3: CASSLVGGIQETQYF
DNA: TGTGCCAGCAGCTTAGTGGGCGGGATCCAAGAGACCCAGTACTTC

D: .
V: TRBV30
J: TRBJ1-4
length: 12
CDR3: CAWRGRDEKLFF
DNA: TGTGCCTGGAGGGGGAGGGATGAAAAACTGTTTTTT